This entry describes one T cell receptor beta chain. CDR1 SGHTA and CDR2 FQGNSA come from the germline V gene. CDR3 length: 14 amino acids. V was shortened by 1 base and J by 9 bases, with 13 bases between the two germline ends. The data were obtained in a study of blood T cell repertoires in COVID-19. About the research overall: Sites across the United States, Italy and Spain contributed samples from acute and convalescent COVID-19.

Assay used: immunoSEQ multiplex PCR; TCRdb lists only in-frame clones, some missing. The sample records about 90,000 clones, roughly nine tenths being singletons. The chain joins TRBV7-2 to TRBJ2-1; D is unresolved. The TCR comes from a human donor with active COVID-19. The donor label of this sample is uncertain. The source material was peripheral blood. CDR3 sequence reads: CASSLGKAEVEQFF. The CDR3 nucleotides read TGTGCCAGCAGCTTAGGAAAAGCCGAGGTTGAGCAGTTCTTC.